These T cell receptor beta chains were read from a single sample in a study of cytomegalovirus exposure and HLA in healthy donors. Assay used: immunoSEQ multiplex PCR; TCRdb lists only in-frame clones, some missing. The table lists some 120,000 clones, 80% of them singletons. Input material: PBMCs. The source of these receptors is a middle-aged man in good health and CMV-seronegative. The CDR3 runs from the conserved cysteine through the conserved F or W. Fields, in order: J gene, clone size, V gene, D gene, CDR3 DNA, CDR3 protein. The D gene is left open where the match is weak. Some rows have no size entry. The others give once, few or many, or a class for an expanded clone.

>TRBJ1-5|.|TRBV6-5|TRBD1
TGTGCCAGCAGTTCCCGACAGGGGCAGCCCCAGCATTTT
CASSSRQGQPQHF
>TRBJ2-2|.|TRBV5-4|TRBD1
TGTGCCAGCAGCTCCTACAGGGGGCGGGTGGGGCTGTTTTTT
CASSSYRGRVGLFF
>TRBJ1-1|.|TRBV28|.
TGTGCCAGCAGTTTATTCCCCACCCAGGGTGGTGAAGCTTTCTTT
CASSLFPTQGGEAFF
>TRBJ2-1|.|TRBV5-1|.
TGCGCCAGCAGCTTGGGGCCGGACACCTACAATGAGCAGTTCTTC
CASSLGPDTYNEQFF
>TRBJ2-5|.|TRBV5-1|TRBD2
TGCGCCAGCAGCTTGGATGGCGGGGGGGGCGAGACCCAGTACTTC
CASSLDGGGGETQYF
>TRBJ2-2|once|TRBV13|.
TGTGCCAGCAGCTTACGGGCCGGGGAGCTGTTTTTT
CASSLRAGELFF
>TRBJ1-1|.|TRBV6-5|.
TGTGCCAGCAGACGACAGCGCATGAACACTGAAGCTTTCTTT
CASRRQRMNTEAFF
>TRBJ2-1|.|TRBV7-3|.
TGTGCCAGCAGCTCATCAGCGCTCTTCCACAATGAGCAGTTCTTC
CASSSSALFHNEQFF
>TRBJ1-1|.|TRBV9|.
TGTGCCAGCAGCACCGATACAGGGTATAACACTGAAGCTTTCTTT
CASSTDTGYNTEAFF
>TRBJ2-5|.|TRBV28|TRBD1
TGTGCCAGCAGTCCCTCGCGGGGGACAGGGAAGGAGACCCAGTACTTC
CASSPSRGTGKETQYF
>TRBJ2-3|once|TRBV10-3|TRBD1
TGTGCCATCAGCCCGGGACAGGACACAGATACGCAGTATTTT
CAISPGQDTDTQYF
>TRBJ1-1|.|TRBV19|.
TGTGCCAGTAGTATATGGCAGGACACTGAAGCTTTCTTT
CASSIWQDTEAFF
>TRBJ1-6|.|TRBV5-4|.
TGTGCCAGCAGCTCATGGGGGAGGGGTTCACCCCTCCACTTT
CASSSWGRGSPLHF
>TRBJ2-3|once|TRBV10-3|.
TGTGCCATCAGTCCCACCGGGCCCCCCGGGGGCACAGATACGCAGTATTTT
CAISPTGPPGGTDTQYF
>TRBJ2-7|.|TRBV9|.
TGTGCCAGCAGCGTAGACCTAGGGGCAAGGCGATACGAGCAGTACTTC
CASSVDLGARRYEQYF
>TRBJ2-5|.|TRBV29-1|.
TGCAGCGTCTCACTACAGGACAGCCAAGAGACCCAGTACTTC
CSVSLQDSQETQYF
>TRBJ1-2|.|TRBV9|TRBD1
TGTGCCAGCAGCCCCGGACAGGGGTATCCCTATGGCTACACCTTC
CASSPGQGYPYGYTF
>TRBJ2-5|.|TRBV5-4|TRBD2
TGTGCCAGCAGCTTGTCAGCGGGAGAATTTGAGACCCAGTACTTC
CASSLSAGEFETQYF
>TRBJ2-5|.|TRBV14|TRBD1
TGTGCCAGCAGCCCTCTCGGGACAGGACAAGAGACCCAGTACTTC
CASSPLGTGQETQYF
>TRBJ2-7|.|TRBV5-1|TRBD2
TGCGCCAGCAGGGGGACTAGCGGAACCTACGAGCAGTACTTC
CASRGTSGTYEQYF
>TRBJ1-6|.|TRBV6-6|.
TGTGCCAGCAGTCTCCAGGGGACTATCTATAATTCACCCCTCCACTTT
CASSLQGTIYNSPLHF
>TRBJ2-3|.|TRBV5-4|.
TGTGCCAGCAAGAGCGGAGTTAGCACAGATACGCAGTATTTT
CASKSGVSTDTQYF
>TRBJ2-1|.|TRBV19|.
TGTGCCAGTGTTTCCCCGGGACTGCCGTACAATGAGCAGTTCTTC
CASVSPGLPYNEQFF
>TRBJ2-2|.|TRBV9|TRBD1
TGTGCCAGCAGCGTTACGACAGGGTTAGGCGGGGAGCTGTTTTTT
CASSVTTGLGGELFF
>TRBJ2-3|.|TRBV20-1|.
TGCAGTGCTAGAGATCAGATGCAGTATTTT
CSARDQMQYF
>TRBJ1-1|few|TRBV28|.
TGTGCCAGCAGTTTATCAGGCCTCGCTTCAAAAAGCCTCGCGAACACTGAAGCTTTCTTT
CASSLSGLASKSLANTEAFF
>TRBJ2-6|.|TRBV5-6|TRBD1
TGTGCCAGCAGCTTGAATGACAGGGTACAAACTGGGGCCAACGTCCTGACTTTC
CASSLNDRVQTGANVLTF
>TRBJ2-7|.|TRBV27|.
TGTGCCAGCAGTCCGTCGACAGGCCGAAGCTCCTACGAGCAGTACTTC
CASSPSTGRSSYEQYF
>TRBJ1-1|.|TRBV10-1|.
TGCGCCAGCAGTGAGTACAGCATGGCTGAAGCTTTCTTT
CASSEYSMAEAFF
>TRBJ2-7|.|TRBV5-1|TRBD1
TGCGCCAGCAGCTTATTTCCGGGACAGGGAACCTACGAGCAGTACTTC
CASSLFPGQGTYEQYF
>TRBJ2-1|once|TRBV28|TRBD2
TGTGCCAGCAGTGGGACTAGCGGGAGTGGCGCACACCATGAGCAGTTCTTC
CASSGTSGSGAHHEQFF
>TRBJ1-1|.|TRBV7-3|.
TGTGCCAGCAGCATACAGGGTACTACTGAAGCTTTCTTT
CASSIQGTTEAFF
>TRBJ2-1|.|TRBV11-1|TRBD2
TGTGCCAGCAAGCCGGGACTAGCGGGAGCTCTGGATGAGCAGTTCTTC
CASKPGLAGALDEQFF
>TRBJ2-7|.|TRBV2|TRBD1
TGTGCCAGCACGACGACAGGGGGCCTCTACGAGCAGTACTTC
CASTTTGGLYEQYF
>TRBJ1-4|few|TRBV28|.
TGTGCCAGCAGCCAACCCTCAGGGGCGGTGAAGGAAAAACTGTTTTTT
CASSQPSGAVKEKLFF
>TRBJ2-1|.|TRBV19|.
TGTGCCAGTACCATGGGACTCGGCTACAATGAGCAGTTCTTC
CASTMGLGYNEQFF
>TRBJ1-5|.|TRBV7-8|.
TGTGCCAGCAGTTTACAGGGCTTCAATCAGCCCCAGCATTTT
CASSLQGFNQPQHF